This TCR beta chain stems from a study of T cell responses to AZD1222 COVID-19 vaccine. General study results and limits: Reports say nearly half of spike-specific TCRs go after unmutated variant regions.

About this clone itself: Its target is not known.

The ends were cut back, 1 base at V and 4 bases at J, with 11 bases in the middle. Germline CDR1 reads SGHTA; CDR2 reads FQGNSA. This CDR3 is 14 amino acids long. Data came from immunoSEQ multiplex PCR; TCRdb stores just in-frame clones and leaves some out. The sample has approximately 170,000 clones; about 91% are singletons. Pooling of second doses given at about 4 or about 12 weeks was done. This clonotype was sampled from an adult who received the AZD1222 COVID-19 vaccine. The specimen was peripheral blood, collected 28 days after the second AZD1222 dose. The chain carries TRBV7-2 and TRBJ2-7; possible D gene TRBD2, 6 bases. The DNA of the CDR3 is TGTGCCAGCAGCTTAGATGCGGGGCAGTACGAGCAGTACTTC. Protein sequence: CASSLDAGQYEQYF.